This TCR beta chain was observed in a study of graft-versus-host responses after intestinal transplantation (dated by TCRdb to the early 2020s). Broadly, across the study: The transplants that recipients received were multivisceral, liver-intestinal, or isolated intestinal. To identify alloreactive clones, pre-transplant mixed lymphocyte reaction products were sequenced and then compared with unstimulated pre-transplant donor and recipient T cells. Samples from a few later patients were sequenced in-house on an Illumina MiSeq with MiXCR processing rather than by the commercial service. All recipients received anti-thymocyte globulin induction followed by maintenance tacrolimus and steroids for approximately 3 years. After intestinal transplantation, graft-versus-host and host-versus-graft alloreactive T cell clones were followed in the graft, circulation and bone marrow using bulk TCR-beta CDR3 sequencing. Donor T cell macrochimerism was defined as a peak of at least 4% donor T cells among recipient peripheral blood mononuclear cells. The cohort enrolled approximately 24 intestinal transplant recipients including one retransplant, and 3 patients lacking pretransplant specimens were excluded. The paper as a whole reports these results and caveats: Peak levels of circulating GvH clones were associated with declines in HvG clones early after transplant. GvH clones turned up in recipient bone marrow, with some appearing earlier in ileal mucosa or blood, a pattern consistent with an intestinal mucosal origin. Conclusions were limited by the relatively low number and heterogeneity of intestinal transplant patients. High GvH to HvG T cell clonal ratios were observed in the allografts of patients with donor T cell macrochimerism.

The library relied on the immunoSEQ multiplex PCR assay. In most patients, genomic DNA was isolated using the Qiagen DNeasy Blood and Tissue Kit and sent frozen to Adaptive Biotechnologies for TCR sequencing. For most patients, genomic DNA was subjected to high-throughput TCR-beta CDR3 sequencing by Adaptive Biotechnologies. Turning to the authors' computational methods: Adaptive's ImmunoSEQ software supplied the TCR sequencing data for 15 to 20 patients, while MiXCR and VDJtools were used to process a few other patients. To correct CD4 versus CD8 sorting errors, sequences present in both subsets at a frequency ratio below 5:1 were removed. Because the origin of CDR3 nucleotide sequences shared between donor and recipient could not be assigned, those sequences were removed. At least 2-fold expansion over unstimulated cells and a minimum CFSE-low frequency of 0.002% (template counts) or 0.001% (read counts) were required for clones to be classified as alloreactive. A clone was considered mappable if detected in the sequenced pre-transplant spleen, lymph node, or MLR CFSE-low populations of the donor or recipient. Cumulative frequency of alloreactive clones was calculated as a percentage of all sequences weighted by copy number. TCRdb mirrors the immuneACCESS table, restricted to in-frame sequences. Some clones are absent from its copies; in checked studies, under half trace to an unresolved V gene, and the reason for the others is unknown. V, J and clone size are those of that table, while D and trimming were read from the DNA. The sample records around 88,000 clones, around 83% of which are singletons. Roughly a sixth of the sample lies in the top ten.

Note on this clone: Its antigen remains unidentified. Base qualities are not provided; no much larger clone lies one nucleotide away.

What the time point label conveys for this sample: cells obtained before transplantation from donor or recipient. CD3+CD4+ and CD3+CD8+ populations were FACS-sorted from unstimulated pre-transplant donor and recipient cells taken from spleen or lymph nodes. The specimen was unstimulated CD8+ T cells sorted from spleen or lymph node cells, collected before intestinal transplant. The TCR comes from a human donor who received an intestinal transplant.

The DNA is TGTGCCAGCAGCTTGACCCTCGGGACTAGCGGGAGTCAAGAGACCCAGTACTTC. This gives the protein CASSLTLGTSGSQETQYF. Rearrangement joined TRBV13 to TRBJ2-5; 14 junctional bases match TRBD2. V loses 3 bases at its end and J loses 2 bases; junction bases beyond the gene matches: 8. The cysteine opens and the phenylalanine closes a CDR3 of 18 amino acids. CDR3 DNA only is kept here, 54 bases in frame from base 1. CDR1 PRHDT and CDR2 FYEKMQ were looked up in the germline V gene (reference sequence).